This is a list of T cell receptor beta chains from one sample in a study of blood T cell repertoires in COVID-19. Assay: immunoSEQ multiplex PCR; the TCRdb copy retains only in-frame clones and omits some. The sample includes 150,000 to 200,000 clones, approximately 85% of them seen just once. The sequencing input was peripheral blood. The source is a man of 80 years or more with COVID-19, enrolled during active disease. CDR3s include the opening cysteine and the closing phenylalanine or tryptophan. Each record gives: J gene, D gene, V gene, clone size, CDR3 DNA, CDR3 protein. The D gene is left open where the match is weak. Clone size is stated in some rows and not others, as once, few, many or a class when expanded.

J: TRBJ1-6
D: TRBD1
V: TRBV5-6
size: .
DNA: TGTGCCAGCAGTCGCGGCCGGGACAGGGGCCTTTTTTCACCCCTCCACTTT
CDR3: CASSRGRDRGLFSPLHF

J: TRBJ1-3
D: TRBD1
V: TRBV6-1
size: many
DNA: TGTGCCAGCAGTGAAGAAGGGACAGCTGCTGGAAACACCATATATTTT
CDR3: CASSEEGTAAGNTIYF

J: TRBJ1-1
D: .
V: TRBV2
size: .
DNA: TGTGCCAGCAACGGGGAGGCGAACACTGAAGCTTTCTTT
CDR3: CASNGEANTEAFF

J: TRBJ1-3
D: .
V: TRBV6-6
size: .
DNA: TGTGCCAGCAGTTCAAACCCCGGGGACACCATATATTTT
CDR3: CASSSNPGDTIYF

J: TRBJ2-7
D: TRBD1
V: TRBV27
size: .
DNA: TGTGCCAGCAGTAGGCCGGGACAGTCTCACGAGCAGTACTTC
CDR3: CASSRPGQSHEQYF

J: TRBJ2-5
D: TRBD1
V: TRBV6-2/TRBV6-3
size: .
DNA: TGTGCCAGCAGTCAAATAGACAGGGGGTGGCAAGAGACCCAGTACTTC
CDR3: CASSQIDRGWQETQYF

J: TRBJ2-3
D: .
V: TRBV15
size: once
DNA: TGTGCCACCAGCGGGGGGATTCTAGCTCTCGGCACAGATACGCAGTATTTT
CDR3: CATSGGILALGTDTQYF

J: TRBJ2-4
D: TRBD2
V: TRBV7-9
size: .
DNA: TGTGCCAGCAGCCCGGCGGGGGGAAACATTCAGTACTTC
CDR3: CASSPAGGNIQYF

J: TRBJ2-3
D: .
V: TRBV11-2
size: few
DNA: TGTGCCAGCAGCTTAAGGTCGGCAGGGGCCCAAGATACGCAGTATTTT
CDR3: CASSLRSAGAQDTQYF

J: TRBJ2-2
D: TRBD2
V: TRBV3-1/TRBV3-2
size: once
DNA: TGTGCCAGCAGCCAAGAACGCCGGCGGGGGATCACCGGGGAGCTGTTTTTT
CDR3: CASSQERRRGITGELFF

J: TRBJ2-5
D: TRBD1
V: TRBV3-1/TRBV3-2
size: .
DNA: TGTGCCAGCAAAAGGACAGGGCAAGAGACCCAGTACTTC
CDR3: CASKRTGQETQYF